This T cell receptor beta chain emerged from a study of T cell changes during pregnancy in multiple sclerosis (dated by TCRdb to between 2019 and 2020). Context from the whole study: The study examined how the T cell repertoire changed over the course of pregnancy in women with multiple sclerosis.

Looking up the germline V gene yields CDR1 SGDLS and CDR2 YYNGEE. V and J are trimmed by 0 bases and 4 bases, and the gene matches miss 2 bases of the junction. The CDR3 has 14 amino acids, counting the end cysteine and phenylalanine. Only the CDR3 part of the read is kept: 42 bases, read in frame from the first base. Library creation used the immunoSEQ multiplex PCR assay. The clones in this table, taken by TCRdb from immuneACCESS, are in-frame only. Not every clone is retained; where verified, under half of the shortfall comes from an unresolved V gene, and the cause of the rest is unknown. The sample profile shows 85,000 to 100,000 clones; around 92% of them were found once. The ten biggest clones cover about 2.6% of the sample. Remarks on this clone: Its binding antigen is unknown. There are no base qualities to consult, and no much larger clone falls within one base.

The V gene is TRBV9 and the J gene is TRBJ1-2, with 8 middle bases fitting TRBD1. This sequence originates from a female donor with multiple sclerosis, enrolled in a pregnancy study. This specimen consisted of peripheral blood, obtained in the first trimester of pregnancy. In nucleotide form, the sequence is TGTGCCAGCAGCGTAGACAGGGGGGCCTATGGCTACACCTTC. Translated, this is CASSVDRGAYGYTF.